Presented here are 29 T cell receptor beta chains from one specimen sequenced in a study of lymphopenia after photon versus proton radiotherapy. The table came from immunoSEQ multiplex PCR; TCRdb's copy has only in-frame clones and leaves some out. This table holds more than 45,000 clones, roughly 90% found once. The input for sequencing was peripheral blood, taken from a patient treated with photon-based radiotherapy. The origin of the receptors is a woman aged 40 to 50 with cholangiocarcinoma.

This clone was detected once. This sequence joins TRBV7-8 and TRBJ2-1; perhaps TRBD1 as D (5 bases). Germline values: CDR1 SGHVS, CDR2 FQNEAQ. This CDR3 is built from 15 residues. V lost 5 bases to trimming and J lost 0 bases, with 11 bases between them. CDR3 coding DNA: TGTGCCAGCAGCCCGTTGCAGGGCTCCTACAATGAGCAGTTCTTC. Encoded protein: CASSPLQGSYNEQFF.

The chain has TRBV21-1 and TRBJ2-1; the D call TRBD2 from the table was never checked on the DNA. TRBV21-1 corresponds to a pseudogene. CDR3 length: 14 residues. The CDR3 loop is CAGPYGRELNEQFF. The CDR3 region has the DNA TGTGCCGGACCTTATGGGCGGGAGCTTAATGAGCAGTTCTTC.

The gene calls are TRBV6-5 and TRBJ1-1; D gene ambiguous. Between the trimmed V and J ends, which lost 0 bases and 5 bases, there was a span of 10 bases. Germline CDR1 and CDR2: MNHEY and SVGAGI. The CDR3 has 14 residues. Here the CDR3 reads CASSYSRRKTEAFF. The CDR3 bases are TGTGCCAGCAGTTACTCGCGGAGAAAGACTGAAGCTTTCTTT.

In DNA form, the CDR3 reads TGTGCCAGCAGCTTGGGGTCGTCGACCACCACCGGGGAGCTGTTTTTT. Translation gives CASSLGSSTTTGELFF. The V call is TRBV7-6, the J call TRBJ2-2, with D hard to call. The V gene's germline CDR1 is SGHVS and CDR2 FNYEAQ. The ends were cut back, 3 bases at V and 4 bases at J, with 15 bases in the middle. This CDR3 region has 16 residues. The variable domain in full, completed from reference TRBV7-6 and TRBJ2-2, reads GAGVSQSPRYKVTKRGQDVALRCDPISGHVSLYWYRQALGQGPEFLTYFNYEAQQDKSGLPNDRFSAERPEGSISTLTIQRTEQRDSAMYRCASSLGSSTTTGELFFGEGSRLTVL.

Here the CDR3 reads CASSSLGQGDLYGYTF. The CDR3, as DNA: TGTGCCAGCAGCTCCTTAGGACAGGGGGATCTCTATGGCTACACCTTC. This sequence joins TRBV5-4 and TRBJ1-2; 10 bases are shared with TRBD1. Per germline, CDR1 SGHNT and CDR2 YYREEE (reference sequence). J was trimmed by 4 bases and V by 3 bases; bases with no gene match: 9. The CDR3 has 16 amino acids.

The chain is built from TRBV28 and TRBJ1-1, with D unclear. Per germline, CDR1 MDHEN and CDR2 SYDVKM. The CDR3 is 12 residues long. V gave up 1 base and J gave up 7 bases, with 7 bases separating them. The CDR3 reads CASSLLRGEAFF. The CDR3 DNA follows: TGTGCCAGCAGTTTATTGCGGGGTGAAGCTTTCTTT.

This clone appeared a few times. The genes are TRBV5-1 and TRBJ2-2; D call uncertain. The length of the CDR3 is 13 residues. The V end was cut by 2 bases, the J end by 4 bases, with 6 bases between. Germline V gives CDR1 SGHRS, CDR2 YFSETQ. The CDR3 spells CASSFISTGELFF. The CDR3 bases are TGCGCCAGCAGCTTTATAAGCACCGGGGAGCTGTTTTTT.

This clone showed up just once. This sequence joins TRBV2 and TRBJ2-3; 9 nucleotides align to TRBD2. The J segment lost 2 bases and the V segment lost 8 bases, leaving 11 bases of the junction unmatched. Germline lookup yields CDR1 SNHLY and CDR2 FYNNEI. The CDR3 spans 16 residues. In DNA, the CDR3 is TGTGCCAGCTCCTCAGTGACTAGCGGTTCCACAGATACGCAGTATTTT. Its translation is CASSSVTSGSTDTQYF.

The J gene is TRBJ2-3, the V gene TRBV5-6; D not resolved. Germline assignment: CDR1 SGHDT and CDR2 YYEEEE. V shed 3 bases and J shed 0 bases, with 11 bases lying between them. The CDR3 consists of 15 residues. The CDR3 loop is CASSYPEMSTDTQYF. CDR3 nucleotide sequence: TGTGCCAGCAGCTATCCCGAAATGAGCACAGATACGCAGTATTTT.

The V gene is TRBV18, the J gene TRBJ2-2; 9 nucleotides agree with TRBD2. Trimming cost V 5 bases and J 0 bases; bases outside gene matches: 16. Per the germline V gene, CDR1 is KGHSH and CDR2 is LQKENI. The CDR3 consists of 20 residues. CDR3 DNA sequence: TGTGCCAGCTCAGCCCTACTGGTGGTAGCGGGAGTATCGAACACCGGGGAGCTGTTTTTT. Its protein is CASSALLVVAGVSNTGELFF. The whole variable domain, filled in from reference TRBV18 and TRBJ2-2, reads NAGVMQNPRHLVRRRGQEARLRCSPMKGHSHVYWYRQLPEEGLKFMVYLQKENIIDESGMPKERFSAEFPKEGPSILRIQQVVRGDSAAYFCASSALLVVAGVSNTGELFFGEGSRLTVL.

V usage is TRBV4-3 and J usage is TRBJ1-2; TRBD1 aligns across 7 bases. Per germline, CDR1 LGHNA and CDR2 YSLEER. J gave up 8 bases and V 1 base, and 10 bases lay outside the gene matches. The CDR3 loop spans 15 amino acids. CDR3 sequence: CASSQGQGGVWGYTF. In nucleotides, the CDR3 is TGCGCCAGCAGCCAAGGGCAGGGGGGTGTATGGGGCTACACCTTC.

The chain joins TRBV6-5 to TRBJ2-2; TRBD2 aligns across 11 bases. The CDR3 is made up of 15 amino acids. Germline CDR1 MNHEY, CDR2 SVGAGI. V lost 6 bases to trimming and J lost 4 bases; unmatched junction nucleotides: 4. The CDR3 here is CASRGLAASTGELFF. CDR3 coding DNA: TGTGCCAGCAGGGGACTAGCGGCTTCCACCGGGGAGCTGTTTTTT.

The genes are TRBV19 and TRBJ2-1; unclear D gene. Germline assignment: CDR1 LNHDA and CDR2 SQIVND (reference sequence). V shed 3 bases and J shed 8 bases, with 8 bases lying between them. The CDR3 is made up of 12 amino acids. CDR3 nucleotides: TGTGCCAGTAGTATTACGGCCCATGAGCAGTTCTTC. The encoded protein is CASSITAHEQFF.

The V gene is TRBV29-1, the J gene TRBJ1-2; maybe TRBD1 (6 bases). The germline V and J ends were trimmed by 6 bases and 4 bases, with 15 bases remaining between them. The V gene's germline CDR1 is SQVTM and CDR2 ANQGSEA. The CDR3 has 13 residues. CDR3 DNA sequence: TGCAGCGTGCCGGGACACTCGTCCTATGGCTACACCTTC. Translating gives CSVPGHSSYGYTF.

The chain carries TRBV6-5 and TRBJ2-2, with D uncertain. This CDR3 has 15 amino acids. Germline V lookup: CDR1 MNHEY, CDR2 SVGAGI. V dropped 2 bases and J dropped 6 bases, with 13 bases sitting between them. CDR3: CASSYRPLAAGELFF. The CDR3 DNA sequence: TGTGCCAGCAGTTACCGACCTCTGGCCGCCGGGGAGCTGTTTTTT.

The chain carries TRBV28 and TRBJ1-6, with TRBD1 matching over 8 bases. V dropped 3 bases and J dropped 12; count of bases not matched to a gene: 7. CDR3 size: 14 residues. CDR1 is MDHEN, CDR2 SYDVKM, per germline. CDR3 sequence reads: CASSLTGVALPLHF. In DNA form, the CDR3 reads TGTGCCAGCAGTTTGACAGGGGTTGCATTACCCCTCCACTTT.

The sample holds one count of this clone. The chain combines TRBV5-6 with TRBJ2-5; TRBD1 might be the D (5 bases). The germline V gene has CDR1 SGHDT and CDR2 YYEEEE. V was trimmed by 1 base and J by 2 bases, leaving 18 bases between them. The CDR3 sequence is 17 residues long. CDR3 nucleotide sequence: TGTGCCAGCAGCTTGTCTAAAGACAGATACTTACAAGAGACCCAGTACTTC. This sequence encodes CASSLSKDRYLQETQYF.

The V and J genes are TRBV10-1 and TRBJ2-1; TRBD2 matches at 10 bases. The length of the CDR3 is 16 residues. Germline-derived CDR1 and CDR2 are WNHNN and SYGVQD (reference sequence). J gave up 6 bases and V 0 bases, and 5 bases lay outside the gene matches. CDR3 amino acids: CASSESRLAGGNEQFF. The CDR3 DNA follows: TGCGCCAGCAGTGAGTCACGACTAGCGGGCGGCAATGAGCAGTTCTTC.

This clone was detected a few times. The CDR3: CASSPGTSGVSYEQYF. The DNA of the CDR3 is TGTGCCAGCAGTCCAGGGACTAGCGGGGTTTCCTACGAGCAGTACTTC. V gene TRBV27 combines with J gene TRBJ2-7; TRBD2 aligns across 13 bases. Germline values: CDR1 MNHEY, CDR2 SMNVEV (reference sequence). This CDR3 has 16 amino acids. V lost 5 bases to trimming and J lost 1 base; unmatched junction nucleotides: 5.

The V gene is TRBV9, the J gene TRBJ2-1, with 11 bases matching TRBD2. The CDR3 totals 18 residues. V lost 0 bases, J lost 0 bases, and 5 bases stayed unmatched. CDR1 is SGDLS, CDR2 YYNGEE, per germline. The CDR3 DNA reads TGTGCCAGCAGCGTAGGTAGCGGGAGGGGAAGCTCCTACAATGAGCAGTTCTTC. Translating it yields CASSVGSGRGSSYNEQFF.

The chain couples TRBV2 to TRBJ2-7; D tentatively reads TRBD1 or TRBD2 (6 bases each). V was pared by 7 bases and J by 13 bases, with 23 bases between. Per germline, CDR1 SNHLY and CDR2 FYNNEI. The CDR3 has 13 amino acids. The chain's CDR3 is CASTGEGGYGIYF. CDR3 nucleotides: TGTGCCAGCACCGGAGAGGGGGGTTATGGAATCTACTTC.

The DNA of the CDR3 is TGTGCCAGTAGGGAAAACCTTCAGCCCCAGCATTTT. This sequence encodes CASRENLQPQHF. The V gene is TRBV19, the J gene TRBJ1-5, with D uncertain. The CDR3 has 12 amino acids. Germline V CDR1 and CDR2: LNHDA, SQIVND (reference sequence). Trimming removed 6 bases from V and 6 bases from J, with 9 bases in between. Filled out from reference TRBV19 and TRBJ1-5, the complete variable domain reads DGGITQSPKYLFRKEGQNVTLSCEQNLNHDAMYWYRQDPGQGLRLIYYSQIVNDFQKGDIAEGYSVSREKKESFPLTVTSAQKNPTAFYLCASRENLQPQHFGDGTRLSIL.

CDR3 protein: CASSRTSGNWDTQYF. The DNA of the CDR3 is TGTGCCAGCAGCCGGACTAGCGGGAATTGGGATACGCAGTATTTT. The genes are TRBV7-9 and TRBJ2-3; 12 bases match TRBD2. This CDR3 is 15 amino acids long. The ends lost 5 bases at V and 6 bases at J; junction bases unmatched: 6. Germline V gene sequence: CDR1 SEHNR, CDR2 FQNEAQ (reference sequence).

The chain recombines TRBV7-9 with TRBJ2-3; D may correspond to TRBD1 or TRBD2 (6 bases each). Trimming stripped 11 bases from V and 4 bases from J, with 19 bases between. Germline lookup yields CDR1 SEHNR and CDR2 FQNEAQ (reference sequence). The CDR3 extends over 14 amino acids. CDR3 amino acids: CAARKGEASDTQYF. CDR3 in DNA: TGTGCCGCGAGGAAGGGGGAGGCTTCAGATACGCAGTATTTT.

The chain combines TRBV13 with TRBJ1-1; 8 bases are a match to TRBD1. V lost 5 bases to trimming and J lost 6 bases; unmatched junction nucleotides: 5. The CDR3 consists of 13 residues. The germline V gene encodes CDR1 PRHDT and CDR2 FYEKMQ (reference sequence). The CDR3 region is CASSPTGEAEAFF. The CDR3 DNA reads as TGTGCCAGCAGCCCGACAGGGGAGGCTGAAGCTTTCTTT.

V usage is TRBV28 and J usage is TRBJ2-3, with TRBD1 matching over 10 bases. Germline V lookup: CDR1 MDHEN, CDR2 SYDVKM. This CDR3 spans 15 amino acids. The J segment lost 4 bases and the V segment lost 4 bases, leaving 5 bases of the junction unmatched. The CDR3 reads CASSSRDRGADTQYF. CDR3 nucleotides: TGTGCCAGCAGTTCCAGGGACAGGGGAGCAGATACGCAGTATTTT.

The chain carries TRBV28 and TRBJ1-6; no firm D call. Between the trimmed V and J ends, which lost 6 bases and 10 bases, there was a span of 25 bases. This CDR3 has 17 amino acids. The germline gives CDR1 MDHEN, CDR2 SYDVKM. The CDR3 region has the DNA TGTGCCAGCAGATTTTTAACCCCCAAGGGAATTAACTCACCCCTCCACTTT. It translates to CASRFLTPKGINSPLHF.

The chain employs TRBV18 and TRBJ2-2, with 10 bases identical to TRBD1. V lost 1 base and J lost 7; bases outside the gene matches: 6. The V gene's germline CDR1 is KGHSH and CDR2 LQKENI. This CDR3 has 16 residues. The CDR3, as DNA: TGTGCCAGCTCACCACAGACAGGGGGCGATCTCGGGGAGCTGTTTTTT. Amino acids: CASSPQTGGDLGELFF.

This clone has a handful of counts. This chain links TRBV2 with TRBJ2-2; maybe TRBD2 (5 bases). The V gene lost 0 bases and the J gene lost 7 bases, with 15 bases spanning the gap. Germline-derived CDR1 and CDR2 are SNHLY and FYNNEI. This CDR3 region has 16 residues. This CDR3 reads CASSEAGEELFGELFF. CDR3 nucleotide sequence: TGTGCCAGCAGTGAAGCGGGAGAGGAGTTATTCGGGGAGCTGTTTTTT.